Shown below are 17 T cell receptor beta chains from a single sample sequenced in a study of cytomegalovirus exposure and HLA in healthy donors. Primers for the PCR totalled 60 Vbeta and 13 Jbeta. Profiled with immunoSEQ multiplex PCR; TCRdb holds only in-frame clones, not every one. Among 130,000 or so clones listed, 50% to 75% were seen once. Sequenced: PBMCs. These receptors were taken from a woman aged 40-49 years in good health and CMV-seropositive.

This clone was recorded once. The chain employs TRBV6-1 and TRBJ2-7; 11 bases map to TRBD2. CDR1 is MNHNS and CDR2 is SASEGT in the germline V gene. The CDR3 is 14 amino acids. J was trimmed by 2 bases and V by 6 bases; bases with no gene match: 3. CDR3 DNA: TGTGCCAGCAGGGGACTAGCGGCACCCTACGAGCAGTACTTC. As protein: CASRGLAAPYEQYF.

This clone has only a few counts. The chain couples TRBV19 to TRBJ2-7, with a tentative D call TRBD2 (5 bases). V lost 6 bases to trimming and J lost 2 bases, with 14 bases between them. The CDR3 covers 14 residues. CDR1 is LNHDA, CDR2 SQIVND, per germline (reference sequence). The DNA of the CDR3 is TGTGCCAGTAGCCGAAGAGAGGGAGCCTACGAGCAGTACTTC. It specifies CASSRREGAYEQYF. Variable domain in full (rest from reference TRBV19 and TRBJ2-7): DGGITQSPKYLFRKEGQNVTLSCEQNLNHDAMYWYRQDPGQGLRLIYYSQIVNDFQKGDIAEGYSVSREKKESFPLTVTSAQKNPTAFYLCASSRREGAYEQYFGPGTRLTVT.

The chain is built from TRBV6-6 and TRBJ2-7; maybe TRBD2 (7 bases). The CDR3 is 14 amino acids. V was clipped by 6 bases and J by 7 bases, with 19 bases between them. Germline V gene data show CDR1 as MNHNY and CDR2 as SVGAGI (reference sequence). The CDR3 DNA reads as TGTGCCAGCAGCAAAATAGGGGGGGCGTGGGAGCAGTACTTC. It specifies CASSKIGGAWEQYF.

This chain connects TRBV7-9 to TRBJ1-6; TRBD1 matches 8 bases. CDR1 SEHNR and CDR2 FQNEAQ come from the germline V gene (reference sequence). V was pared by 5 bases and J by 10 bases, with 10 bases of the junction left unmatched. The CDR3 runs to 15 residues. For the CDR3, the DNA is TGTGCCAGCAGCCCCGACAGGGGTACGCGCTCACCCCTCCACTTT. This codes for CASSPDRGTRSPLHF.

The gene calls are TRBV4-1 and TRBJ1-2; maybe TRBD1 (6 bases). Germline V gene data show CDR1 as MGHRA and CDR2 as YSYEKL. The CDR3 has 16 amino acids. Trimming pared 0 bases from V and 0 bases from J, leaving 11 bases between. CDR3 nucleotide sequence: TGCGCCAGCAGCCAAGAGGCAGGGGCGGCTAACTATGGCTACACCTTC. Translation gives CASSQEAGAANYGYTF.

This chain links TRBV19 with TRBJ1-5, with 8 positions matching TRBD1. The CDR3 is 16 amino acids. The germline V gene encodes CDR1 LNHDA and CDR2 SQIVND (reference sequence). V lost 0 bases to trimming and J lost 3 bases; unmatched junction nucleotides: 4. The chain's CDR3 is CASSIEGTGNNQPQHF. CDR3 nucleotides: TGTGCCAGTAGTATAGAGGGGACAGGAAACAATCAGCCCCAGCATTTT.

J is TRBJ2-5 and V is TRBV7-3; D uncertain. V was clipped by 5 bases and J by 5 bases, with 9 bases between them. Germline values: CDR1 SGHTA, CDR2 FQGTGA. This CDR3 is built from 12 residues. The CDR3 here is CASSPNLETQYF. As DNA, the CDR3 is TGTGCCAGCAGCCCTAACCTGGAGACCCAGTACTTC.

This clone has just a few counts. This chain joins TRBV27 and TRBJ2-3; D is unresolved. The germline V gene has CDR1 MNHEY and CDR2 SMNVEV (reference sequence). The CDR3 is 15 amino acids. Trimming removed 0 bases at V and 3 bases at J, with 10 bases between. This CDR3 reads CASSLSTPRTDTQYF. The CDR3 region has the DNA TGTGCCAGCAGTTTATCGACCCCCAGGACAGATACGCAGTATTTT.

The genes are TRBV12-5 and TRBJ2-1; D is perhaps TRBD1 (5 bases). With 2 bases removed from V and 5 bases from J, the gap between germline ends came to 13 bases. The CDR3 covers 15 residues. CDR1 LGHNT and CDR2 FRNRAP come from the germline V gene. The CDR3 sequence: CASGLQGAEDNEQFF. The DNA of the CDR3 is TGTGCTAGTGGTTTGCAAGGGGCCGAGGACAATGAGCAGTTCTTC.

The table lists this clone with a few counts. Germline is not matched at one junction end, which may reflect a read error. V gene TRBV7-9 combines with J gene TRBJ1-2; D not certain. Germline assignment: CDR1 SEHNR and CDR2 FQNEAQ (reference sequence). There are 15 residues in the CDR3. The CDR3 DNA follows: TGTGCCAGCAGCTTATCGGACGGCGGCCGGGGTGGCTACCCCTTC. This translates into CASSLSDGGRGGYPF. The whole variable domain, filled in from reference TRBV7-9 and TRBJ1-2, reads DTGVSQNPRHKITKRGQNVTFRCDPISEHNRLYWYRQTLGQGPEFLTYFQNEAQLEKSRLLSDRFSAERPKGSFSTLEIQRTEQGDSAMYLCASSLSDGGRGGYPFGSGTRLTVV.

This chain links TRBV5-1 with TRBJ2-3; no definite D call. This CDR3 region has 12 residues. Germline V CDR1 and CDR2: SGHRS, YFSETQ. V lost 1 base, J lost 6 bases, and 6 bases lay in between. CDR3 region: CASSLNEDTQYF. The CDR3 DNA reads as TGCGCCAGCAGCTTGAACGAGGATACGCAGTATTTT.

Worth noting for this clone: The sample has other DNA sequences that encode this CDR3 too. The J gene is TRBJ2-7, the V gene TRBV2, with unresolved D. V lost 0 bases and J lost 2, with 11 bases in between. Looked up from germline, CDR1 is SNHLY and CDR2 is FYNNEI. The CDR3 totals 15 residues. CDR3 amino acids: CASSEALQVPYEQYF. For the CDR3, the DNA is TGTGCCAGCAGTGAAGCGCTTCAGGTTCCCTACGAGCAGTACTTC.

The CDR3 loop is CAWRGQPNEKLFF. The DNA of the CDR3 is TGTGCCTGGAGGGGACAGCCTAATGAAAAACTGTTTTTT. V usage is TRBV30 and J usage is TRBJ1-4; 7 nucleotides line up with TRBD1. J lost 3 bases, V lost 3 bases, and 1 base had no gene match. The CDR3 is 13 amino acids. The V gene's germline CDR1 is GTSNPN and CDR2 SVGIG (reference sequence).

This chain links TRBV6-1 with TRBJ2-6; 7 bases match TRBD1. Unmatched junction bases numbered 2, after V lost 1 base and J lost 2 bases. The length of the CDR3 is 16 residues. Germline CDR1 and CDR2: MNHNS and SASEGT. The CDR3 reads CASSEEGGPGANVLTF. The CDR3 DNA sequence: TGTGCCAGCAGTGAAGAAGGGGGCCCTGGGGCCAACGTCCTGACTTTC.

CDR3 coding DNA: TGTGCCAGTATGGGCCGGATCGACAATGAGCAGTTCTTC. Protein sequence: CASMGRIDNEQFF. The chain carries TRBV19 and TRBJ2-1; D unclear. The length of the CDR3 is 13 residues. The V and J ends lost 7 bases and 5 bases respectively, with 12 bases between them. Germline lookup yields CDR1 LNHDA and CDR2 SQIVND (reference sequence). The full variable domain, in which reference TRBV19 and TRBJ2-1 provide the parts outside the CDR3, is DGGITQSPKYLFRKEGQNVTLSCEQNLNHDAMYWYRQDPGQGLRLIYYSQIVNDFQKGDIAEGYSVSREKKESFPLTVTSAQKNPTAFYLCASMGRIDNEQFFGPGTRLTVL.

This clone is categorized as medium-sized. J is TRBJ1-1 and V is TRBV29-1; D is ambiguous. Germline V gene data show CDR1 as SQVTM and CDR2 as ANQGSEA. The V and J ends lost 0 bases and 1 base respectively, with 6 bases between them. The CDR3 contains 13 residues. The CDR3 region has the DNA TGCAGCGTTGAAGAGAGAGGGAACACTGAAGCTTTCTTT. This encodes CSVEERGNTEAFF.

This clone was counted between two and nine times. This chain joins TRBV29-1 and TRBJ1-2; a possible D gene is TRBD1 (6 bases). V lost 7 bases and J 2 bases, leaving 14 bases between the germline ends. The germline V gene encodes CDR1 SQVTM and CDR2 ANQGSEA. The CDR3 sequence is 13 residues long. The CDR3 sequence: CSAGRQGNYGYTF. DNA for the CDR3: TGCAGCGCTGGACGTCAGGGGAACTATGGCTACACCTTC. Using reference TRBV29-1 and TRBJ1-2 for the parts outside the CDR3, the full variable domain is SAVISQKPSRDICQRGTSLTIQCQVDSQVTMMFWYRQQPGQSLTLIATANQGSEATYESGFVIDKFPISRPNLTFSTLTVSNMSPEDSSIYLCSAGRQGNYGYTFGSGTRLTVV.